This entry features one TCR beta chain sequence. One end of the junction is discordant with germline, which a read error may explain. The data were obtained in a study of cytomegalovirus exposure and HLA in healthy donors. The PCR ran on 60 Vbeta and 13 Jbeta primers. Here immunoSEQ multiplex PCR was the method, and the copy in TCRdb shows in-frame clones only, minus some. The data show under 85,000 clones, with approximately 79% seen just once and around a fifth held by the top ten. Source material: PBMCs. This TCR was sampled from a woman between 40 and 50 years old in good health and CMV-seropositive.

DNA for the CDR3: TGTGCCAGAAGCTTGGTTTTAATGAGGTCGCGGTATAGCGATCAGCCCCAGCATTTT. It translates to CARSLVLMRSRYSDQPQHF. V is TRBV5-3 and J is TRBJ1-5; D is unclear. TRBV5-3 is an ORF for which the function is uncertain. The CDR3 contains 19 residues.